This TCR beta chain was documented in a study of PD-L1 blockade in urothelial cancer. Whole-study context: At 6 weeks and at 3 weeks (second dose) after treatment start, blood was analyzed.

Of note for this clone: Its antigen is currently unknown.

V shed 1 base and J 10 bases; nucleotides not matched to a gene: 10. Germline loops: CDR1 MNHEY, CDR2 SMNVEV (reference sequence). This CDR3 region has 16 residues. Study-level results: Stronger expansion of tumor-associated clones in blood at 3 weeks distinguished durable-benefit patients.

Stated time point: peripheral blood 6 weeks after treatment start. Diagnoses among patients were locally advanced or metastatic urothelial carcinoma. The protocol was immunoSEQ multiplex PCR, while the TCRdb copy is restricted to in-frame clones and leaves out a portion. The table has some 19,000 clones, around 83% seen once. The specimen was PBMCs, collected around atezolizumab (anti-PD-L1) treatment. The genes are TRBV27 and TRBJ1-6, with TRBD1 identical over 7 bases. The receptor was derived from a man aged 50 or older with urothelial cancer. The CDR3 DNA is TGTGCCAGCAGTTTATTCGGGACAGATTGGAAATCACCCCTCCACTTT. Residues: CASSLFGTDWKSPLHF.